The 26 T cell receptor beta chains reported below all come from one sample, sequenced in a study of breast tumors, draining lymph nodes, adjacent tissues. In TCRdb, the multiplex PCR reads were re-called with MiXCR into one record per CDR3 protein. The sample has about 53,000 distinct CDR3 sequences, under 45% seen once. Sequencing was carried out using breast tumor tissue. The receptors were gathered from a female donor with breast cancer. Some clones in this sample may be carry-over from other donors' samples.

This clonotype has at least ten counts. One base away lies a much larger clone, so this may be a sequencing read error. The CDR3: CSAGDRPSHAQYF. The CDR3 DNA is TGCAGTGCAGGGGACAGACCCTCCCACGCGCAGTACTTC. The chain employs TRBV20-1 and TRBJ2-7, with 7 bases aligning to TRBD1. The CDR3 covers 13 residues. J was trimmed by 9 bases and V by 6 bases; bases with no gene match: 14. Per the germline V gene, CDR1 is DFQATT and CDR2 is SNEGSKA (reference sequence).

This chain connects TRBV12-3 or TRBV12-4 to TRBJ2-3, with 7 bases that match TRBD2. This CDR3 has 16 residues. Trimming removed 0 bases from V and 1 base from J; junction bases left unmatched: 4. The CDR3 sequence: CASSLAGGVGTDTQYF. CDR3 nucleotides: TGTGCCAGCAGTTTAGCGGGAGGGGTTGGCACAGATACGCAGTATTTT.

There are many counts of this clonotype. The V gene is TRBV11-3, the J gene TRBJ2-1; 11 bases are shared with TRBD2. The CDR3 is 15 residues long. Germline CDR1 reads SGHNT; CDR2 reads YENEEA. V lost 3 bases, J lost 3 bases, and 1 base stayed unmatched. The DNA of the CDR3 is TGTGCCAGCAGCTTGGGACTAGCGGACTACAATGAGCAGTTCTTC. Translation gives CASSLGLADYNEQFF.

The sample holds many counts of this clonotype. V is TRBV3-1 and J is TRBJ2-7, with 10 bases identical to TRBD1. J gave up 5 bases and V 2 bases, and 9 bases lay outside the gene matches. CDR1 and CDR2 from the germline V gene are LGHDT and YNNKEL (reference sequence). This CDR3 spans 16 amino acids. The CDR3 loop reads CASSQHPGQGNHEQYF. DNA for the CDR3: TGTGCCAGCAGCCAACATCCGGGACAGGGGAACCACGAGCAGTACTTC.

The rearrangement links TRBV3-2 to TRBJ2-7. TRBV3-2 is a documented pseudogene. The CDR3 extends over 12 amino acids. CDR3 sequence reads: CASSQGIYEQYF. The CDR3 DNA reads as TGTGCCAGCAGCCAAGGGATTTACGAGCAGTACTTC.

With respect to this clonotype: At one of its ends the junction is not consistent with the germline gene, which may arise from a read error. The chain uses TRBV12-3 or TRBV12-4 and TRBJ2-7; unclear D gene. This CDR3 is 11 amino acids long. In DNA, the CDR3 is TGTGCCAGCAGTTTAGGGACCCGAGAAGAATTC. It yields the protein CASSLGTREEF.

The table lists this clonotype with many counts. The chain joins TRBV11-2 to TRBJ1-6; D is perhaps TRBD1 (5 bases). Germline V lookup: CDR1 SGHAT, CDR2 FQNNGV. This CDR3 spans 16 amino acids. Trimming stripped 1 base from V and 4 bases from J, with 11 bases between. The CDR3 DNA is TGTGCCAGCAGCTTAGGTGATCGGGGGTATAATTCACCCCTCCACTTT. It codes for CASSLGDRGYNSPLHF.

This clonotype was detected ten times or more. J is TRBJ2-1 and V is TRBV20-1; perhaps D is TRBD1 or TRBD2 (6 bases each). The CDR3 sequence is 16 residues long. Germline values: CDR1 DFQATT, CDR2 SNEGSKA (reference sequence). CDR3: CSGGRPGAGDYNEQFF. As DNA, the CDR3 is TGCAGCGGGGGACGCCCGGGGGCCGGAGATTACAATGAGCAGTTCTTC.

The genes are TRBV5-8 and TRBJ2-7; D remains unclear. Trimming pared 0 bases from V and 13 bases from J, leaving 11 bases between. The CDR3 runs to 11 residues. Germline CDR1 SGHTS, CDR2 YDEGEE. This CDR3 is CASSLARALYF. CDR3 nucleotide sequence: TGTGCCAGCAGCTTGGCCCGGGCCCTTTACTTC.

This clonotype was detected ten times or more. The CDR3 sequence: CAWATQGGSQYF. DNA for the CDR3: TGTGCCTGGGCCACCCAGGGTGGGTCCCAGTACTTC. The V gene is TRBV30, the J gene TRBJ2-5; TRBD1 might be the D (5 bases). V lost 5 bases and J lost 9, with 16 bases in between. Germline values: CDR1 GTSNPN, CDR2 SVGIG (reference sequence). This CDR3 contains 12 residues.

This clonotype has ten or more counts. This rearrangement joins TRBV29-1 to TRBJ1-1, with 7 bases aligning to TRBD1. The CDR3 sequence is 13 residues long. V gave up 3 bases and J gave up 7 bases; unmatched junction bases: 8. Per germline, CDR1 SQVTM and CDR2 ANQGSEA. The CDR3 reads CSVEKGGSGEAFF. The CDR3 DNA reads TGCAGCGTTGAGAAAGGGGGCTCGGGTGAAGCTTTCTTT.

This clonotype was counted at least ten times. The chain combines TRBV24-1 with TRBJ2-3; D is possibly TRBD2 (5 bases). The CDR3 extends over 16 amino acids. V was cut by 1 base and J by 6 bases, with 16 bases left in between. Germline CDR1 and CDR2: KGHDR and SFDVKD. CDR3 bases: TGTGCCACCAGTGATTTTCGGGGAGCCACACAGGATACGCAGTATTTT. This codes for CATSDFRGATQDTQYF.

The V call is TRBV10-3, the J call TRBJ2-5; 10 bases map to TRBD2. Germline lookup yields CDR1 ENHRY and CDR2 SYGVKD. The CDR3 sequence is 15 residues long. J gave up 4 bases and V 5 bases, and 7 bases lay outside the gene matches. CDR3 coding DNA: TGTGCCATCAGTACCCCGGGACTAGCGTCAGAGACCCAGTACTTC. Protein: CAISTPGLASETQYF.

This clonotype was seen repeatedly, ten times or more. The gene calls are TRBV18 and TRBJ2-7; 10 bases map to TRBD1. After removal of 3 bases from V and 2 bases from J, the junction contained 1 base not matched to a gene. Germline CDR1 and CDR2: KGHSH and LQKENI. The CDR3 contains 14 residues. CDR3 region: CASSPGQGTYEQYF. The CDR3 DNA sequence: TGTGCCAGCTCACCGGGACAGGGGACCTACGAGCAGTACTTC.

The V gene is TRBV20-1, the J gene TRBJ2-3; 11 nucleotides line up with TRBD2. J was trimmed by 2 bases and V by 6 bases; bases with no gene match: 7. CDR3 length equals 15 residues. The germline V gene has CDR1 DFQATT and CDR2 SNEGSKA (reference sequence). This CDR3 reads CSARPGLAVTDTQYF. The CDR3 nucleotides read TGCAGTGCCAGGCCGGGACTAGCGGTCACAGATACGCAGTATTTT.

This clonotype has at least ten counts. This chain links TRBV7-6 with TRBJ1-5, with no clear D. Trimming left V 1 base short and J 2 bases short, with 3 bases between. This CDR3 is built from 13 residues. Per germline, CDR1 SGHVS and CDR2 FNYEAQ. The CDR3 sequence: CASSLDGNQPQHF. In DNA form, the CDR3 reads TGTGCCAGCAGCTTAGACGGCAATCAGCCCCAGCATTTT.

There are a few counts of this clonotype. The CDR3 does not end in the conserved phenylalanine or tryptophan, so this is likely a read error. The chain employs TRBV3-1 and TRBJ2-5, with 8 bases lining up with TRBD1. V shed 1 base, J shed 5 bases, and the junction held 6 bases outside the gene matches. Looked up from germline, CDR1 is LGHDT and CDR2 is YNNKEL (reference sequence). The CDR3 is 15 residues long. CDR3 residues: CASSQVRGRGETQYL. CDR3 DNA sequence: TGTGCCAGCAGCCAAGTCAGGGGGCGCGGGGAGACCCAGTACCTC.

This clonotype occurred many times. The chain recombines TRBV20-1 with TRBJ2-2; TRBD2 might be the D (6 bases). The CDR3 consists of 13 residues. In germline, CDR1 is DFQATT, CDR2 SNEGSKA (reference sequence). The V end lost 3 bases, the J end lost 4 bases, and 9 bases lay between the germline ends. CDR3 nucleotide sequence: TGCAGTGCTAGCGGGAGTGGCACCGGGGAGCTGTTTTTT. This sequence encodes CSASGSGTGELFF.

The chain recombines TRBV7-2 with TRBJ2-1; the match to TRBD1 covers 9 bases. This CDR3 comprises 14 residues. Germline CDR1 SGHTA, CDR2 FQGNSA. V trimming: 3 bases; J trimming: 10 bases; junction bases outside the gene matches: 7. The CDR3 DNA is TGTGCCAGCAGCTTTACAGGGGGCACCGGGGAGCAGTTCTTC. Its protein is CASSFTGGTGEQFF.

In its sample, this clonotype was seen many times. The chain links TRBV12-3 or TRBV12-4 to TRBJ2-1; D gene ambiguous. The CDR3 is made up of 11 amino acids. The germline V and J ends were trimmed by 5 bases and 9 bases, with 8 bases remaining between them. The CDR3, as DNA: TGTGCCAGCAGTACCCCGGGTGAGCAGTTCTTC. Its translation: CASSTPGEQFF.

This sequence joins TRBV9 and TRBJ2-3, with TRBD2 matching over 9 bases. This CDR3 has 16 residues. After removal of 4 bases from V and 3 bases from J, the junction contained 9 bases not matched to a gene. CDR1 SGDLS and CDR2 YYNGEE come from the germline V gene. In nucleotides, the CDR3 is TGTGCCAGCAGCCCTTCGACTAGCGGTTTAACAGATACGCAGTATTTT. Translated: CASSPSTSGLTDTQYF.

This clonotype appeared many times. The chain employs TRBV11-2 and TRBJ2-1; tentatively, D is TRBD1 (5 bases). Germline CDR1 and CDR2: SGHAT and FQNNGV. Trimming stripped 5 bases from V and 10 bases from J, with 9 bases between. CDR3 length equals 11 residues. In DNA form, the CDR3 reads TGTGCCAGCAGCAGGGGTTTAGAGCAGTTCTTC. Amino acids: CASSRGLEQFF.

For this clonotype: Since the CDR3 does not end with the conserved phenylalanine or tryptophan, this likely comes from a read error. The V call is TRBV5-8, the J call TRBJ1-2, with 8 bases aligning to TRBD1. The CDR3 covers 16 residues. V trimming: 3 bases; J trimming: 2 bases; junction bases outside the gene matches: 9. The germline V gene encodes CDR1 SGHTS and CDR2 YDEGEE. CDR3 nucleotides: TGTGCCAGCAGCTGGACAGGGAATCCGGAGAACTATGGCTACACCCTC. Its translation is CASSWTGNPENYGYTL.

This chain uses TRBV7-8 with TRBJ1-4, with D possibly being TRBD1 (6 bases). Trimming took off 6 bases at V and 0 bases at J, with 14 bases between the two ends. The CDR3 is made up of 16 amino acids. Germline-derived CDR1 and CDR2 are SGHVS and FQNEAQ. In nucleotides, the CDR3 is TGTGCCAGCAGTCCCGGGTGGACAGCAACTAATGAAAAACTGTTTTTT. Translation gives CASSPGWTATNEKLFF.

This clonotype was recorded at least ten times. V and J are TRBV20-1 and TRBJ2-7; 9 bases are shared with TRBD1. The CDR3 covers 13 residues. V was pared by 6 bases and J by 6 bases, with 9 bases of the junction left unmatched. CDR1 and CDR2 from the germline V gene are DFQATT and SNEGSKA (reference sequence). CDR3 residues: CSAVRDRAGEQYF. CDR3 nucleotide sequence: TGCAGTGCGGTACGGGACAGGGCTGGCGAGCAGTACTTC.

This clonotype was seen only once. One base away lies a much larger clone, so this may be a sequencing read error. V usage is TRBV18 and J usage is TRBJ1-1; no definite D call. The CDR3 loop spans 14 amino acids. Looked up from germline, CDR1 is KGHSH and CDR2 is LQKENI. The CDR3, as DNA: TGTGCCAGCCCACCCGAAAGCATGGGCAGGGAAGCTTTCTTT. It yields the protein CASPPESMGREAFF.